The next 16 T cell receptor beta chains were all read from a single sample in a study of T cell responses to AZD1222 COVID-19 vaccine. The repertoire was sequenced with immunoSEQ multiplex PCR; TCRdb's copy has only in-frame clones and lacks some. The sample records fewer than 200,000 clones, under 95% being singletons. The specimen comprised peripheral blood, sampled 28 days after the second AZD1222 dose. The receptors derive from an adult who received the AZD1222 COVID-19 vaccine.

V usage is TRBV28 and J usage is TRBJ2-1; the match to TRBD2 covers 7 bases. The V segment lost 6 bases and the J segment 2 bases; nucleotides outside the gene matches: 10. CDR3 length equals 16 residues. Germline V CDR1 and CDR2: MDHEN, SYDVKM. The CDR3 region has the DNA TGTGCCAGCAGGACCGGCGGGAGTTATACCTACAATGAGCAGTTCTTC. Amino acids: CASRTGGSYTYNEQFF.

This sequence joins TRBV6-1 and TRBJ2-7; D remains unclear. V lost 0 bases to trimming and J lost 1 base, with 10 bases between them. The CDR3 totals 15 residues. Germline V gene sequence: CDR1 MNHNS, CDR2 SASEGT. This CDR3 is CASSEALAASYEQYF. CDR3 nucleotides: TGTGCCAGCAGTGAAGCTCTGGCAGCTTCCTACGAGCAGTACTTC.

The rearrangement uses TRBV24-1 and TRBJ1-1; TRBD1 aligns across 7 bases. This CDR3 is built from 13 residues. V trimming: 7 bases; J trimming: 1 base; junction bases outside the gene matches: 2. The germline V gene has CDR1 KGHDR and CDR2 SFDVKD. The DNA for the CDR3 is TGTGCCACCAGGGGGACAGAGAACACTGAAGCTTTCTTT. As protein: CATRGTENTEAFF.

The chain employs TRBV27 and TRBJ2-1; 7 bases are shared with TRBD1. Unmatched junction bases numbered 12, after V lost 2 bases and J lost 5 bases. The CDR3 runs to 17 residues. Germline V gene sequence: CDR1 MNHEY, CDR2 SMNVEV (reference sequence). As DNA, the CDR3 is TGTGCCAGCAGTTTAAGGGGGCTTCAAACAATGGACAATGAGCAGTTCTTC. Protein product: CASSLRGLQTMDNEQFF.

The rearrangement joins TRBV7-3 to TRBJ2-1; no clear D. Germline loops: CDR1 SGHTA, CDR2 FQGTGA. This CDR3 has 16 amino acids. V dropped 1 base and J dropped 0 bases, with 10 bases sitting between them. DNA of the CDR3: TGTGCCAGCAGCTTAAAGCCGGAAAGCTCCTACAATGAGCAGTTCTTC. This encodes CASSLKPESSYNEQFF.

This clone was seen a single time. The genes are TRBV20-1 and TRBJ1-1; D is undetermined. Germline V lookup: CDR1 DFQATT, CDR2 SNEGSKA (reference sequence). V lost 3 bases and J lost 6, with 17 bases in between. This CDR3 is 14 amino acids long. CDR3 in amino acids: CSASNNRRRAEAFF. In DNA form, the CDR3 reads TGCAGTGCTAGTAATAACCGCCGTAGGGCTGAAGCTTTCTTT.

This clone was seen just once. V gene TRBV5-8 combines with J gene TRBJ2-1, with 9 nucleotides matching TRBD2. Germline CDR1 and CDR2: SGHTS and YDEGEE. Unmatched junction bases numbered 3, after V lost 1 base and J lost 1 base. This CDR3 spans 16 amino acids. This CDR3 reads CASSLFLAGSYNEQFF. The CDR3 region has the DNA TGTGCCAGCAGCTTGTTTCTAGCGGGATCCTACAATGAGCAGTTCTTC. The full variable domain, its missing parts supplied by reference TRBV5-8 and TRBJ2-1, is EAGVTQSPTHLIKTRGQQATLRCSPISGHTSVYWYQQALGLGLQFLLWYDEGEERNRGNFPPRFSGRQFPNYSSELNVNALELEDSALYLCASSLFLAGSYNEQFFGPGTRLTVL.

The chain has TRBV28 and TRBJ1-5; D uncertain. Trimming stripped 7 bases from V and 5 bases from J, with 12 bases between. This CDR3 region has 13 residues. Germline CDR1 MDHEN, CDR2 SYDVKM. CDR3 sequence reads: CASIAGGHQPQHF. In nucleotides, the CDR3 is TGTGCCAGCATTGCGGGCGGCCATCAGCCCCAGCATTTT.

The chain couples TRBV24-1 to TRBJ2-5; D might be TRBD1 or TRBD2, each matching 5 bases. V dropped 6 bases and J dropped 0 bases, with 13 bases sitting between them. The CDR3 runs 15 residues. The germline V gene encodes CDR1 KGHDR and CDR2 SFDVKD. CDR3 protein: CATSIEGPYQETQYF. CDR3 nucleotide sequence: TGTGCCACCAGTATAGAGGGACCGTACCAAGAGACCCAGTACTTC.

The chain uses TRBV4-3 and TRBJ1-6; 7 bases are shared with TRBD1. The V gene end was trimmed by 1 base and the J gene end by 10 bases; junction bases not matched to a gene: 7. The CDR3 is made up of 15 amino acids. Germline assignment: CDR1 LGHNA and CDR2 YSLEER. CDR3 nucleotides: TGCGCCAGCAGCCAAGGTCAGGGGGTAGGGTCACCCCTCCACTTT. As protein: CASSQGQGVGSPLHF.

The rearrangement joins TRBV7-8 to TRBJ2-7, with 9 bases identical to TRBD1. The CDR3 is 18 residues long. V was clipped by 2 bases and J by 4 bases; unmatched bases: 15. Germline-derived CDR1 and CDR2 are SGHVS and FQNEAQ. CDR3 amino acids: CASSLIFRQGDTGYEQYF. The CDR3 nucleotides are TGTGCCAGCAGCTTAATCTTTCGACAGGGGGATACGGGATACGAGCAGTACTTC.

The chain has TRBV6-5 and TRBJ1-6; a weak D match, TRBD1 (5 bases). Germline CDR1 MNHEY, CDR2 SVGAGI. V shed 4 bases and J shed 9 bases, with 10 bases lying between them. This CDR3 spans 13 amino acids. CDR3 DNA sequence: TGTGCCAGCAGTTTACCAGGGTTTTCACCCCTCCACTTT. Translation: CASSLPGFSPLHF.

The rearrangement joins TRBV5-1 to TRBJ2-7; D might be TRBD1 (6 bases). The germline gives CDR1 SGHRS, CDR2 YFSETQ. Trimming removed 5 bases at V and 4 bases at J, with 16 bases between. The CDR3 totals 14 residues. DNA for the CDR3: TGCGCCAGCAGAGTTAGGGGGAGTGGGTACGAGCAGTACTTC. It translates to CASRVRGSGYEQYF.

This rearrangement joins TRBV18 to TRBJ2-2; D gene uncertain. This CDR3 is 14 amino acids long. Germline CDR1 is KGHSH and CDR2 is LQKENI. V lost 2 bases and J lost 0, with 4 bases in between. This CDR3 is CASSPNTNTGELFF. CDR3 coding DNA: TGTGCCAGCTCACCAAACACGAACACCGGGGAGCTGTTTTTT.

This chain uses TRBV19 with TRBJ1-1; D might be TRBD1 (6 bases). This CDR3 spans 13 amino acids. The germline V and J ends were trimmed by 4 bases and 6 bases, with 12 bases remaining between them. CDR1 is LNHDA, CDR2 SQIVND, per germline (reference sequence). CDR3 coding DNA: TGTGCCAGTAGTACCCAACAGGGCGCTGAAGCTTTCTTT. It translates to CASSTQQGAEAFF.

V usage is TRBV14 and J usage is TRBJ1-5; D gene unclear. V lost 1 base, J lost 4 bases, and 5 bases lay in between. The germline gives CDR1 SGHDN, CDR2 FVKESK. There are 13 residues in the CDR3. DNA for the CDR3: TGTGCCAGCAGCCAAGGACCAAATCAGCCCCAGCATTTT. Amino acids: CASSQGPNQPQHF.